These T cell receptor beta chains were read from a single sample in a study of shared clonotypes between healthy human individuals. Clones were read by immunoSEQ multiplex PCR, and TCRdb kept only the in-frame ones, dropping some. Seen here are some 380,000 clones, around 96% observed once, and the top ten hold about 0.32%. The sample taken for sequencing was memory CD8+ T cells sorted from blood. These receptors all stem from a man aged 25 to 45 in good health. Each CDR3 is given with its conserved first and last residue. D genes are given only for firm matches. Size is stated for part of the rows, as once, few or many counts, or as a class when the clone is expanded.

clone_size	d_call	v_call	j_call	cdr3_aa	cdr3_nt
NA	NA	TRBV18	TRBJ2-3	CASSNTDTQYF	TGTGCCAGCTCCAACACAGATACGCAGTATTTT
NA	TRBD1	TRBV28	TRBJ1-5	CASSGTGSYYSNQPQHF	TGTGCCAGCAGCGGGACAGGGAGCTATTATAGCAATCAGCCCCAGCATTTT
NA	NA	TRBV30	TRBJ1-2	CAWTGHPNYGYTF	TGTGCCTGGACGGGACACCCTAACTATGGCTACACCTTC
NA	TRBD1	TRBV29-1	TRBJ2-2	CSVVQDRGTSGELFF	TGCAGCGTTGTTCAGGACAGGGGTACGAGCGGGGAGCTGTTTTTT
NA	NA	TRBV5-5	TRBJ2-7	CASSLGYEQYF	TGTGCCAGCAGCTTGGGCTACGAGCAGTACTTC
NA	NA	TRBV11-3	TRBJ2-5	CASSSSGETQYF	TGTGCCAGCAGCTCAAGTGGGGAGACCCAGTACTTC
NA	TRBD1	TRBV5-1	TRBJ2-7	CASSMDRSYEQYF	TGCGCCAGCAGTATGGACAGGAGCTACGAGCAGTACTTC
NA	NA	TRBV30	TRBJ2-7	CAWRGSGSSYEQYF	TGTGCCTGGAGAGGGTCAGGGTCCTCCTACGAGCAGTACTTC
NA	NA	TRBV29-1	TRBJ2-7	CSVQGGSYEQYF	TGCAGCGTTCAGGGGGGGTCCTACGAGCAGTACTTC
NA	NA	TRBV11-2	TRBJ2-7	CASSLVGAAHYEQYF	TGTGCCAGCAGCTTAGTCGGGGCGGCTCACTACGAGCAGTACTTC
NA	NA	TRBV5-1	TRBJ2-3	CASSLGGNQADTQYF	TGCGCCAGCAGCTTGGGCGGGAATCAGGCAGATACGCAGTATTTT
NA	NA	TRBV2	TRBJ2-3	CASNWRGAQYF	TGTGCCAGCAATTGGAGGGGGGCGCAGTATTTT
NA	TRBD1	TRBV28	TRBJ1-5	CASSPDRGYQPQHF	TGTGCCAGCAGTCCGGACAGGGGCTATCAGCCCCAGCATTTT
NA	NA	TRBV11-2	TRBJ2-1	CASSLEAVYNEQFF	TGTGCCAGCAGCTTAGAAGCGGTGTACAATGAGCAGTTCTTC
once	TRBD2	TRBV10-1	TRBJ2-1	CASSATEREESYNEQFF	TGCGCCAGCAGCGCGACCGAGCGGGAGGAGTCCTACAATGAGCAGTTCTTC
NA	TRBD1	TRBV6-4	TRBJ2-7	CAWTGFYEQYF	TGTGCCTGGACAGGCTTCTACGAGCAGTACTTC
once	TRBD1	TRBV10-3	TRBJ1-2	CAISERTGVSGYTF	TGTGCCATCAGTGAGAGGACAGGGGTTAGTGGCTACACCTTC
NA	NA	TRBV10-1	TRBJ2-3	CASSELAADTQYF	TGCGCCAGCAGTGAATTAGCTGCAGATACGCAGTATTTT
NA	NA	TRBV5-4	TRBJ2-2	CASSPLGGHANTGELFF	TGTGCCAGCAGCCCCCTCGGGGGCCACGCGAACACCGGGGAGCTGTTTTTT
NA	NA	TRBV9	TRBJ2-4	CASSVGEAKNIQYF	TGTGCCAGCAGCGTAGGGGAGGCCAAAAACATTCAGTACTTC
NA	NA	TRBV6-5	TRBJ2-1	CASSYDGPHYNEQFF	TGTGCCAGCAGTTACGATGGTCCTCATTACAATGAGCAGTTCTTC
few	NA	TRBV5-1	TRBJ2-1	CATTLADSSYNEQFF	TGCGCCACCACACTAGCCGATAGCTCCTACAATGAGCAGTTCTTC
NA	NA	TRBV30	TRBJ1-1	CAWSVGGAGAFF	TGTGCCTGGAGTGTAGGGGGGGCCGGAGCTTTCTTT
NA	NA	TRBV19	TRBJ2-3	CASSAARLTDTQYF	TGTGCCAGTAGTGCTGCCCGGCTCACAGATACGCAGTATTTT
NA	TRBD1	TRBV5-6	TRBJ1-1	CASSLGQGGLGAFF	TGTGCCAGCAGCTTGGGACAGGGAGGGTTAGGAGCTTTCTTT
NA	NA	TRBV7-9	TRBJ2-3	CASSLKGRGTDTQYF	TGTGCCAGCAGCTTAAAAGGGAGAGGGACAGATACGCAGTATTTT